This T cell receptor beta chain was sequenced in a study of T cell responses to AZD1222 COVID-19 vaccine. Deletions cut 0 bases from V and 3 bases from J, with 8 bases between. The CDR3 has 15 amino acids. The germline V gene has CDR1 SGHTA and CDR2 FQGNSA. The protocol was immunoSEQ multiplex PCR, while the TCRdb copy is restricted to in-frame clones and leaves out a portion. The table records fewer than 200,000 clones, around nine tenths of them present only once. The sequenced sample was peripheral blood, obtained on day 0 of AZD1222 vaccination. This chain connects TRBV7-2 to TRBJ2-2; D is unresolved. This TCR derives from an adult in good health. This chain's CDR3 is CASSLAETYTGELFF. CDR3 nucleotides: TGTGCCAGCAGCTTAGCGGAGACCTACACCGGGGAGCTGTTTTTT.